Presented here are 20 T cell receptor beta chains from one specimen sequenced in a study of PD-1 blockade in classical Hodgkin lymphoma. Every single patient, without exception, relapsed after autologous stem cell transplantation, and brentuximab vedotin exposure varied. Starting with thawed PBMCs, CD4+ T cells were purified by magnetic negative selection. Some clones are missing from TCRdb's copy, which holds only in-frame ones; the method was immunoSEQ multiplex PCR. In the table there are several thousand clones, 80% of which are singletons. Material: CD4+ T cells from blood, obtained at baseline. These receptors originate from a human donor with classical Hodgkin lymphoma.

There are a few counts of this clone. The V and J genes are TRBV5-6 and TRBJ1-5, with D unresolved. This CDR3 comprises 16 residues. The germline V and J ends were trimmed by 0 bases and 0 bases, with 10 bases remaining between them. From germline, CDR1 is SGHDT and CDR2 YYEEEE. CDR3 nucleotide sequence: TGTGCCAGCAGCTTGGGGGGTCTTGATAGCAATCAGCCCCAGCATTTT. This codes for CASSLGGLDSNQPQHF.

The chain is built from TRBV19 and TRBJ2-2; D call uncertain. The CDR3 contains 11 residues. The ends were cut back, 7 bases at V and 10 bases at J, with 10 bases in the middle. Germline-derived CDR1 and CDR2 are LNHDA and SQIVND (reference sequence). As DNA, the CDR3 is TGTGCCAGTATGGGGTCGGTGGAGCTGTTTTTT. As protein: CASMGSVELFF.

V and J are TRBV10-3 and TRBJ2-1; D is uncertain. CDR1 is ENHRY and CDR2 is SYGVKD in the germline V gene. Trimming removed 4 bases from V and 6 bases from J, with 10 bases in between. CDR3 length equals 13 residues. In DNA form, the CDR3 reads TGTGCCATCAGTGGCCGCGACACCAATGAGCAGTTCTTC. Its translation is CAISGRDTNEQFF.

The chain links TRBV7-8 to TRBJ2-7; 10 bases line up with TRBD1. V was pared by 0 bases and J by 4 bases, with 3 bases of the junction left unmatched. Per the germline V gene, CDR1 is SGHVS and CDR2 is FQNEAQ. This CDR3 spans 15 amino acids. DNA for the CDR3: TGTGCCAGCAGCTTAGCTGGGGACAGGGGTTACGAGCAGTACTTC. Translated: CASSLAGDRGYEQYF. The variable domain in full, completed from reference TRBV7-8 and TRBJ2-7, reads GAGVSQSPRYKVAKRGQDVALRCDPISGHVSLFWYQQALGQGPEFLTYFQNEAQLDKSGLPSDRFFAERPEGSVSTLKIQRTQQEDSAVYLCASSLAGDRGYEQYFGPGTRLTVT.

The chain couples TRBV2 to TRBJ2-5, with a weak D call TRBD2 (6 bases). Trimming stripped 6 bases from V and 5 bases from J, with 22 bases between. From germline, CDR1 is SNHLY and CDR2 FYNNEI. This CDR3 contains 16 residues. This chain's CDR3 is CASRKDLDYAAETQYF. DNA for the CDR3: TGTGCCAGCAGAAAGGACCTGGACTACGCGGCGGAGACCCAGTACTTC.

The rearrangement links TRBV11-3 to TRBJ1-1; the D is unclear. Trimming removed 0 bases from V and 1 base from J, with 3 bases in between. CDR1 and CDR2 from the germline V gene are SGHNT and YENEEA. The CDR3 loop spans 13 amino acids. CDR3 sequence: CASSLDRNTEAFF. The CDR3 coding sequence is TGTGCCAGCAGCTTAGACAGGAACACTGAAGCTTTCTTT.

In DNA, the CDR3 is TGTGCCAGCAGTGATGCGGGAGTTTTAGATACGCAGTATTTT. Amino acid sequence: CASSDAGVLDTQYF. The J gene is TRBJ2-3, the V gene TRBV25-1, with 7 bases matching TRBD2. V lost 3 bases, J lost 5 bases, and 5 bases stayed unmatched. The CDR3 consists of 14 residues. Germline-derived CDR1 and CDR2 are MGHDK and SYGVNS.

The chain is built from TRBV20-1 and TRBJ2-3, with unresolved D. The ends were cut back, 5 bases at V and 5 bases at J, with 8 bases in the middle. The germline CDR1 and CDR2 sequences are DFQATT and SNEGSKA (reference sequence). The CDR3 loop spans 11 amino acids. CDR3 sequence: CSAPRGDTQYF. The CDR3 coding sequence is TGCAGTGCTCCCCGCGGAGATACGCAGTATTTT.

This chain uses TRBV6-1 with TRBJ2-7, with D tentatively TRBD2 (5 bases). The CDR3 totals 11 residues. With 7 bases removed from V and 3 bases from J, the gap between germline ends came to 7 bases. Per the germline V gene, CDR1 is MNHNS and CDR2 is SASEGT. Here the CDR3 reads CASTGIYEQYF. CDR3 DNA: TGTGCCAGCACCGGGATCTACGAGCAGTACTTC.

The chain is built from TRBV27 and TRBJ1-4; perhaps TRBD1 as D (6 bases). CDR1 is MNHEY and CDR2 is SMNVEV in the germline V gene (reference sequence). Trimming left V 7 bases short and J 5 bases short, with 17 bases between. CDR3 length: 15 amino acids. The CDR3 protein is CASKNTGTLNEKLFF. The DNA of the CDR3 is TGTGCCAGCAAGAATACAGGGACACTAAATGAAAAACTGTTTTTT. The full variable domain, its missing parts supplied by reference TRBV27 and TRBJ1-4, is EAQVTQNPRYLITVTGKKLTVTCSQNMNHEYMSWYRQDPGLGLRQIYYSMNVEVTDKGDVPEGYKVSRKEKRNFPLILESPSPNQTSLYFCASKNTGTLNEKLFFGSGTQLSVL.

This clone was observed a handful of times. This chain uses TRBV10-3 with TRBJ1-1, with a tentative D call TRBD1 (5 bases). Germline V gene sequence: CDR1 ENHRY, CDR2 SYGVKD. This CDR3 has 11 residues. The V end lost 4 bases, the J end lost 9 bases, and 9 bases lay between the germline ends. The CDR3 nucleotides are TGTGCCATCAGTGCGGGGGAAAAAGCTTTCTTT. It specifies CAISAGEKAFF.

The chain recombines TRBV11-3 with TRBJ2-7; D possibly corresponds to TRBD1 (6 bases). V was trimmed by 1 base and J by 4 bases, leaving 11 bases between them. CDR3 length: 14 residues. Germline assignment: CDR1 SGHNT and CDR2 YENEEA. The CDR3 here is CASSLVGRGYEQYF. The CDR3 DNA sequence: TGTGCCAGCAGCTTAGTCGGCAGGGGTTACGAGCAGTACTTC. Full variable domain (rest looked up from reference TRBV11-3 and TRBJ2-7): EAGVVQSPRYKIIEKKQPVAFWCNPISGHNTLYWYLQNLGQGPELLIRYENEEAVDDSQLPKDRFSAERLKGVDSTLKIQPAELGDSAVYLCASSLVGRGYEQYFGPGTRLTVT.

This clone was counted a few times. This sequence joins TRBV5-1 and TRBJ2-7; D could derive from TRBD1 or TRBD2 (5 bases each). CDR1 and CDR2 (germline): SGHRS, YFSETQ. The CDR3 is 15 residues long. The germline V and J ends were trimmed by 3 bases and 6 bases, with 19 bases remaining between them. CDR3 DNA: TGCGCCAGCAGCTCTCGCCCAGGGCCTGAGGGCGAGCAGTACTTC. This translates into CASSSRPGPEGEQYF.

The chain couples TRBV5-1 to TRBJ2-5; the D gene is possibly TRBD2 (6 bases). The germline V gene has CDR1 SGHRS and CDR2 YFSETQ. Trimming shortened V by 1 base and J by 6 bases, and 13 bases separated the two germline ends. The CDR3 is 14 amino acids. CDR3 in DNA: TGCGCCAGCAGCTTGCAGAGGGGAGGAAAGACCCAGTACTTC. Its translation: CASSLQRGGKTQYF.

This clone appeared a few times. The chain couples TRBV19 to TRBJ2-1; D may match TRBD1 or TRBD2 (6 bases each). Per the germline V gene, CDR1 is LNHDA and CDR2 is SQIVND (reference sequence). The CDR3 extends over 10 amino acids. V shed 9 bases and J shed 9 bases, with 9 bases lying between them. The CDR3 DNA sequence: TGTGCCAGCCGGGGGCTTGAGCAGTTCTTC. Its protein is CASRGLEQFF.

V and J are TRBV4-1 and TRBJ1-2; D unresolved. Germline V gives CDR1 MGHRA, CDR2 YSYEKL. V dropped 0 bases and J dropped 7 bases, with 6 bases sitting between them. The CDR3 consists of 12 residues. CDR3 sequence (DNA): TGCGCCAGCAGCCAAGACGTGGGTGGCTACACCTTC. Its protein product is CASSQDVGGYTF.

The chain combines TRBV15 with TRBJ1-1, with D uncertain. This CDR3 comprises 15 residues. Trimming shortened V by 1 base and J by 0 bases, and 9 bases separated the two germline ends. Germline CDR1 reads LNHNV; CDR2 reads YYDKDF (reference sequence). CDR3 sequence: CATSRGIAMNTEAFF. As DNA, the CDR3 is TGTGCCACCAGCAGAGGAATTGCCATGAACACTGAAGCTTTCTTT. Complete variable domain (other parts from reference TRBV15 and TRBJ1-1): DAMVIQNPRYQVTQFGKPVTLSCSQTLNHNVMYWYQQKSSQAPKLLFHYYDKDFNNEADTPDNFQSRRPNTSFCFLDIRSPGLGDTAMYLCATSRGIAMNTEAFFGQGTRLTVV.

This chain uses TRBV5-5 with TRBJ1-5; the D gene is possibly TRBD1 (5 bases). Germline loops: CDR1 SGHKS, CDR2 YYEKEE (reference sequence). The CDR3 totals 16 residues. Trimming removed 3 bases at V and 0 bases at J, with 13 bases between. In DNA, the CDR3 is TGTGCCAGCAGCTGGACACAAATTTCTAGCAATCAGCCCCAGCATTTT. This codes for CASSWTQISSNQPQHF.

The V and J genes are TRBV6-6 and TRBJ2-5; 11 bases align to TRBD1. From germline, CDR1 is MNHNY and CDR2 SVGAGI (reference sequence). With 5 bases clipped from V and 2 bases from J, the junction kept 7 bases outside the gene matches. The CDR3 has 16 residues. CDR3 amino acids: CASSTGTGGYQETQYF. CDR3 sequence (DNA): TGTGCCAGCAGTACTGGGACAGGGGGTTATCAAGAGACCCAGTACTTC.

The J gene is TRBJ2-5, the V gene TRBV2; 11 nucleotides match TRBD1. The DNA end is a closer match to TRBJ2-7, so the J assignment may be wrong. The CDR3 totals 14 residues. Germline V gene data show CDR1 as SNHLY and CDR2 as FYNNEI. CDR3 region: CASNPGQGAYEQYF. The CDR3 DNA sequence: TGTGCCAGCAACCCGGGACAGGGGGCCTACGAGCAGTACTTC.